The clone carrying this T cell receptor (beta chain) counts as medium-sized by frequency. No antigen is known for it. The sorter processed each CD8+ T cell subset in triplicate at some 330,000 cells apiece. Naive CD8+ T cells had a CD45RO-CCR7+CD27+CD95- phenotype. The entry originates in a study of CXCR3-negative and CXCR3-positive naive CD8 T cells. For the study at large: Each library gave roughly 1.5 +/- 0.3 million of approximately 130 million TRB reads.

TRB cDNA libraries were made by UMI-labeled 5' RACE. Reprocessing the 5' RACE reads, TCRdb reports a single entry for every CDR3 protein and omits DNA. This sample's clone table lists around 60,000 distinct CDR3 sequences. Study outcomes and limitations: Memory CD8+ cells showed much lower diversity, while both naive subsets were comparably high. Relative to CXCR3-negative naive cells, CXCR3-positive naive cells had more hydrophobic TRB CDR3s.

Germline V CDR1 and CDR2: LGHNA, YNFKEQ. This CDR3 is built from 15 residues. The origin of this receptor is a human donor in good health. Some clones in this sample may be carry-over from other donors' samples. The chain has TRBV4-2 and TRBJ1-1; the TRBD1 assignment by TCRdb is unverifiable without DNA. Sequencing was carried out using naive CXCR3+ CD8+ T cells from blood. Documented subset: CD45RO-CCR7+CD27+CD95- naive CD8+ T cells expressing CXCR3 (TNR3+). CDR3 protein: CASSQPDRRNTEAFF.